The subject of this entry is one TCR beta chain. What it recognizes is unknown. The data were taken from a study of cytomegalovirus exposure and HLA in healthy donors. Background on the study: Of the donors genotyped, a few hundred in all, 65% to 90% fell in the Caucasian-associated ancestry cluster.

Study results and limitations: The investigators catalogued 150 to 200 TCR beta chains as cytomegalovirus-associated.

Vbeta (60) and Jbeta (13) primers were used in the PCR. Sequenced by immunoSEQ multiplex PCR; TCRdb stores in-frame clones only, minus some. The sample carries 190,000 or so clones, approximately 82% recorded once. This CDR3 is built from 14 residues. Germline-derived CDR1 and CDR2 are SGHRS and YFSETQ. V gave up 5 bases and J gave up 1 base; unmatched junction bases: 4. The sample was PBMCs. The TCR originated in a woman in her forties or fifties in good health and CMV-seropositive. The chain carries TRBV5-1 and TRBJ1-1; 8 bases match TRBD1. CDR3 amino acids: CASRPDRGNTEAFF. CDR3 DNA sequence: TGCGCCAGCAGACCCGACAGGGGGAACACTGAAGCTTTCTTT.